A selection of T cell receptor beta chains follows, all from one sample in a study of blood T cell repertoires in COVID-19. Profiled with immunoSEQ multiplex PCR; TCRdb holds only in-frame clones, not every one. The data contain 80,000 to 95,000 clones, roughly 80% of them singletons. The specimen was peripheral blood. Source of these receptors: a man at least 80 years old with active or convalescent COVID-19. The CDR3 runs from the conserved cysteine through the conserved F or W. The D gene is left open where the match is weak. Size is omitted from some rows. Given values are once, few, many or a class for expanded clones.

V: TRBV11-2
J: TRBJ2-3
size: NA
D: NA
CDR3: CASSLSQGNTQYF
DNA: TGTGCCAGCAGCTTATCACAGGGAAATACGCAGTATTTT

V: TRBV11-3
J: TRBJ2-2
size: NA
D: NA
CDR3: CASSSINTGELFF
DNA: TGTGCCAGCAGCTCCATTAACACCGGGGAGCTGTTTTTT

V: TRBV19
J: TRBJ2-7
size: NA
D: TRBD1
CDR3: CASSIGQGPLEQYF
DNA: TGTGCCAGTAGTATCGGACAGGGTCCGCTCGAGCAGTACTTC

V: TRBV7-2
J: TRBJ1-1
size: NA
D: NA
CDR3: CASSFRNQAFF
DNA: TGTGCCAGCAGCTTCAGGAATCAAGCTTTCTTT

V: TRBV5-4
J: TRBJ2-1
size: NA
D: NA
CDR3: CASSSLGGNEQFF
DNA: TGTGCCAGCAGTTCCCTGGGGGGCAATGAGCAGTTCTTC

V: TRBV5-1
J: TRBJ1-1
size: few
D: NA
CDR3: CASSFHPTTDFNTEAFF
DNA: TGCGCCAGCAGCTTCCACCCGACGACAGATTTCAACACTGAAGCTTTCTTT

V: TRBV2
J: TRBJ1-4
size: NA
D: TRBD1
CDR3: CASSTGTGGQDEKLFF
DNA: TGTGCCAGCAGTACCGGGACAGGGGGTCAGGATGAAAAACTGTTTTTT

V: TRBV5-5
J: TRBJ2-3
size: once
D: NA
CDR3: CASSLSVRGADTQYF
DNA: TGTGCCAGCAGCTTGTCGGTCAGGGGGGCAGATACGCAGTATTTT

V: TRBV19
J: TRBJ2-1
size: NA
D: NA
CDR3: CASSIYASNEQFF
DNA: TGTGCCAGTAGTATATACGCGTCCAATGAGCAGTTCTTC

V: TRBV10-3
J: TRBJ1-1
size: few
D: TRBD1
CDR3: CAMGTGMNTEAFF
DNA: TGTGCCATGGGGACAGGTATGAACACTGAAGCTTTCTTT

V: TRBV20-1
J: TRBJ2-7
size: NA
D: NA
CDR3: CSASRAGPAYEQYF
DNA: TGCAGTGCTAGTCGGGCGGGACCCGCCTACGAGCAGTACTTC

V: TRBV27
J: TRBJ2-2
size: NA
D: TRBD1
CDR3: CASSLPGQGSAGELFF
DNA: TGTGCCAGCAGCCTCCCGGGACAGGGATCTGCCGGGGAGCTGTTTTTT

V: TRBV28
J: TRBJ1-2
size: NA
D: TRBD1
CDR3: CASRPFDRAGYTF
DNA: TGTGCCAGCAGGCCCTTCGACAGGGCTGGCTACACCTTC

V: TRBV20-1
J: TRBJ2-3
size: NA
D: NA
CDR3: CSATLRDTQYF
DNA: TGCAGTGCTACCCTGCGAGATACGCAGTATTTT

V: TRBV27
J: TRBJ1-6
size: NA
D: NA
CDR3: CASSYEGVMRNSPLHF
DNA: TGTGCCAGCAGTTATGAGGGGGTCATGAGGAATTCACCCCTCCACTTT

V: TRBV3-1/TRBV3-2
J: TRBJ2-7
size: NA
D: TRBD1
CDR3: CASSYGQGNYEQYF
DNA: TGTGCCAGCAGCTACGGACAGGGGAACTACGAGCAGTACTTC

V: TRBV5-1
J: TRBJ2-7
size: few
D: NA
CDR3: CASSRGLGAGVAEQYF
DNA: TGCGCCAGCAGCCGAGGGCTGGGGGCAGGGGTAGCCGAGCAGTACTTC

V: TRBV18
J: TRBJ1-4
size: NA
D: TRBD1
CDR3: CASSLRDRVEKLFF
DNA: TGTGCCAGCTCACTCCGGGACAGAGTTGAAAAACTGTTTTTT